One T cell receptor beta chain is described in this entry. Its target is unknown. This entry belongs to a study of chemoradiotherapy in HPV16-positive cancers. Study-wide context: A couple of HPV16-positive patients' cells yielded candidate HPV-specific clones and common motifs.

The data were produced by immunoSEQ multiplex PCR, yet TCRdb's version contains in-frame clones alone and is incomplete. In the table there are some 9,300 clones, under 80% of which are singletons. Germline-derived CDR1 and CDR2 are SNHLY and FYNNEI. V was cut by 4 bases and J by 6 bases, with 12 bases left in between. CDR3 length: 13 amino acids. Points from the study as a whole: In HPV16-positive patients, HPV-responsive T-cell expansion tracked better recurrence-free survival.

This sample was gathered from a patient who underwent chemoradiotherapy. The sequence came from a human donor with HPV-associated anogenital cancer. The J gene is TRBJ1-1, the V gene TRBV2; D not resolved. CDR3 coding DNA: TGTGCCAGCAGTGCACAATTGTTCGCTGAAGCTTTCTTT. Its translation is CASSAQLFAEAFF.